This T cell receptor (beta chain) was retrieved from a study of response to subunit inactivated influenza vaccine. The germline V and J ends were trimmed by 0 bases and 5 bases, with 6 bases remaining between them. Germline V CDR1 and CDR2: LGHNA, YSLEER. The CDR3 is made up of 13 amino acids. TCRdb re-derived calls from the RT-PCR reads in MiXCR, one entry per CDR3 protein. The table lists around 500,000 distinct CDR3 sequences, 9.5% to 12% of them singletons. Sequenced material: PBMCs from blood, taken about 40 days after vaccination. The chain joins TRBV4-3 to TRBJ2-3, with D unresolved. The TCR originated in a man in his fifties who received an inactivated influenza vaccine. The CDR3 loop reads CASSQEIGDTQYF. The CDR3 DNA reads as TGCGCCAGCAGCCAAGAAATTGGAGATACGCAGTATTTT.